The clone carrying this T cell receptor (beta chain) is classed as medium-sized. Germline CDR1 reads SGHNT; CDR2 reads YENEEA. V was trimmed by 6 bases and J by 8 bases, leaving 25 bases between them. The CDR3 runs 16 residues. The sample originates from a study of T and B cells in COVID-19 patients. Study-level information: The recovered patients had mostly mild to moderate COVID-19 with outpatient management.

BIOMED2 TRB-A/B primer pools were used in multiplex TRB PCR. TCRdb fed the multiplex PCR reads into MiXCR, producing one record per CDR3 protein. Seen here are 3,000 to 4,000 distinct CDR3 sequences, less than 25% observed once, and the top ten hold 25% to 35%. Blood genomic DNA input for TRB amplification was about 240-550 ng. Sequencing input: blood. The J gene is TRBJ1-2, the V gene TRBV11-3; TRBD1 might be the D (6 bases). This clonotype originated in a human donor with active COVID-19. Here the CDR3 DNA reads TGTGCCAGCAGTTACGGCGGGGGCGCATTCGGCAAGGGCTACACCTTC. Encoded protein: CASSYGGGAFGKGYTF.